The 32 T cell receptor beta chains reported below all come from one sample, sequenced in a study of T cell responses to AZD1222 COVID-19 vaccine. Produced via immunoSEQ multiplex PCR; TCRdb's table is partial and in-frame only. The sample yields 150,000 to 200,000 clones, around 90% seen once. This sample comprised peripheral blood, obtained on day 0 of AZD1222 vaccination. The receptor source for this set is an adult in good health.

CDR3 loop: CASSVWGLNSPLHF. DNA of the CDR3: TGTGCCAGCAGTGTCTGGGGACTTAATTCACCCCTCCACTTT. V usage is TRBV27 and J usage is TRBJ1-6; D is possibly TRBD1 (5 bases). This CDR3 has 14 amino acids. Germline CDR1 is MNHEY and CDR2 is SMNVEV (reference sequence). With 5 bases removed from V and 6 bases from J, the gap between germline ends came to 11 bases.

The count of this clone is one. The J gene is TRBJ2-3, the V gene TRBV7-3, with 7 bases matching TRBD2. Trimming took 4 bases from V and 4 from J; bases not matched to a gene: 20. The CDR3 extends over 19 amino acids. Germline-derived CDR1 and CDR2 are SGHTA and FQGTGA. CDR3 region: CASSSGLYFPNSAADTQYF. The CDR3 DNA sequence: TGTGCCAGCAGCTCGGGACTATATTTTCCAAATTCAGCTGCAGATACGCAGTATTTT. The full variable domain, rest sourced from reference TRBV7-3 and TRBJ2-3, is GAGVSQTPSNKVTEKGKYVELRCDPISGHTALYWYRQSLGQGPEFLIYFQGTGAADDSGLPNDRFFAVRPEGSVSTLKIQRTERGDSAVYLCASSSGLYFPNSAADTQYFGPGTRLTVL.

The chain uses TRBV18 and TRBJ2-6, with D unresolved. CDR3 length equals 17 residues. V shed 6 bases and J shed 0 bases, with 15 bases lying between them. Germline lookup yields CDR1 KGHSH and CDR2 LQKENI. The CDR3 protein is CASSPSVYPSGANVLTF. The CDR3 DNA is TGTGCCAGCTCTCCCTCCGTTTACCCCTCTGGGGCCAACGTCCTGACTTTC.

The rearrangement uses TRBV18 and TRBJ2-7; no reliable D call. Germline V gene sequence: CDR1 KGHSH, CDR2 LQKENI. V lost 2 bases to trimming and J lost 2 bases, with 7 bases between them. This CDR3 is built from 13 residues. The CDR3 sequence is CASSPRHPYEQYF. The CDR3 nucleotides read TGTGCCAGCTCACCAAGGCACCCCTACGAGCAGTACTTC. Based on the CDR3 plus reference TRBV18 and TRBJ2-7, the full variable domain is NAGVMQNPRHLVRRRGQEARLRCSPMKGHSHVYWYRQLPEEGLKFMVYLQKENIIDESGMPKERFSAEFPKEGPSILRIQQVVRGDSAAYFCASSPRHPYEQYFGPGTRLTVT.

V usage is TRBV15 and J usage is TRBJ2-1, with D possibly being TRBD2 (5 bases). Germline V gene sequence: CDR1 LNHNV, CDR2 YYDKDF (reference sequence). Trimming stripped 3 bases from V and 7 bases from J, with 13 bases between. The CDR3 is made up of 14 amino acids. The CDR3 nucleotides are TGTGCCACCAGCAGCCCGGGGTTCAGGAATGAGCAGTTCTTC. Its translation is CATSSPGFRNEQFF.

The chain combines TRBV18 with TRBJ1-1; D possibly corresponds to TRBD1 (5 bases). CDR3 length: 17 amino acids. Germline loops: CDR1 KGHSH, CDR2 LQKENI. V dropped 4 bases and J dropped 6 bases, with 24 bases sitting between them. CDR3 sequence (DNA): TGTGCCAGCTCACTACTCGATCAAGGTCTGGCGGGGGCTGAAGCTTTCTTT. This codes for CASSLLDQGLAGAEAFF.

This chain joins TRBV28 and TRBJ1-3, with 9 bases that match TRBD1. The CDR3 extends over 19 amino acids. Germline V lookup: CDR1 MDHEN, CDR2 SYDVKM. Unmatched junction bases numbered 9, after V lost 0 bases and J lost 0 bases. The CDR3 spells CASSLWGTGRISSGNTIYF. The CDR3, as DNA: TGTGCCAGCAGTTTATGGGGGACAGGGCGCATTAGCTCTGGAAACACCATATATTTT.

The genes are TRBV5-1 and TRBJ1-1; 7 positions agree with TRBD1. Per the germline V gene, CDR1 is SGHRS and CDR2 is YFSETQ. The CDR3 is made up of 14 amino acids. V dropped 4 bases and J dropped 2; count of bases not matched to a gene: 5. CDR3 DNA: TGCGCCAGCAGCACGGACAGGAGTAACACTGAAGCTTTCTTT. Amino acids: CASSTDRSNTEAFF.

The chain has TRBV10-2 and TRBJ1-5, with TRBD1 as a possible D gene (5 bases). Trimming cost V 2 bases and J 8 bases, with 10 bases left between them. This CDR3 is built from 13 residues. Looked up from germline, CDR1 is WSHSY and CDR2 is SAAADI. CDR3 residues: CASSEGGAKPQHF. The CDR3 DNA sequence: TGCGCCAGCAGTGAGGGGGGTGCCAAGCCCCAGCATTTT.

The J gene is TRBJ2-7, the V gene TRBV29-1; 8 nucleotides line up with TRBD1. Germline V lookup: CDR1 SQVTM, CDR2 ANQGSEA. Unmatched junction bases numbered 7, after V lost 6 bases and J lost 6 bases. This CDR3 is 12 amino acids long. The DNA of the CDR3 is TGCAGCGTAGCAGGGGGCGCTGGCGAGCAGTACTTC. Translated: CSVAGGAGEQYF.

V is TRBV20-1 and J is TRBJ2-7; no clear D gene. The CDR3 runs 12 residues. Germline V lookup: CDR1 DFQATT, CDR2 SNEGSKA (reference sequence). The V and J ends lost 6 bases and 3 bases respectively, with 12 bases between them. CDR3 nucleotide sequence: TGCAGTGCGAGTGGCGTCGTCTACGAGCAGTACTTC. Its protein product is CSASGVVYEQYF.

V is TRBV19 and J is TRBJ1-5, with D perhaps matching TRBD1 (5 bases). The V gene's germline CDR1 is LNHDA and CDR2 SQIVND (reference sequence). This CDR3 spans 13 amino acids. V was pared by 3 bases and J by 3 bases, with 6 bases between. The CDR3 region is CASSIRVNQPQHF. Written as DNA, the CDR3 is TGTGCCAGTAGTATCAGGGTCAATCAGCCCCAGCATTTT.

This clone was detected ten times or more. The gene calls are TRBV10-2 and TRBJ1-2; D is perhaps TRBD1 (5 bases). V lost 5 bases and J 0 bases, leaving 10 bases between the germline ends. Germline loops: CDR1 WSHSY, CDR2 SAAADI. The CDR3 is made up of 14 amino acids. The CDR3 is CASSLTVANYGYTF. Written as DNA, the CDR3 is TGCGCCAGCAGTTTGACAGTAGCTAACTATGGCTACACCTTC.

This chain joins TRBV12-3 or TRBV12-4 and TRBJ2-5; 8 nucleotides agree with TRBD1. V lost 4 bases, J lost 3 bases, and 1 base stayed unmatched. This CDR3 has 13 residues. The CDR3: CASSSGGEETQYF. The CDR3 bases are TGTGCCAGCAGTTCAGGGGGCGAAGAGACCCAGTACTTC.

In this sample, this clone turned up a few times. The chain couples TRBV7-5 to TRBJ2-7; TRBD1, the table's D call, was not compared with the DNA. TRBV7-5 is labeled a pseudogene. CDR3 size: 16 residues. CDR3 DNA sequence: TGTGTCAGAAGCTTAGGGACTTTCGATACAGGGTATGAGCAGTACTTC. Translation: CVRSLGTFDTGYEQYF.

V gene TRBV5-4 combines with J gene TRBJ1-1, with D possibly being TRBD1 (6 bases). Germline loops: CDR1 SGHNT, CDR2 YYREEE (reference sequence). V lost 4 bases and J lost 0, with 13 bases in between. This CDR3 has 15 residues. The CDR3 sequence is CASSPQGTMNTEAFF. In DNA, the CDR3 is TGTGCCAGCAGCCCCCAGGGGACAATGAACACTGAAGCTTTCTTT.

The gene calls are TRBV6-5 and TRBJ1-4, with D perhaps matching TRBD1 (5 bases). V lost 4 bases and J lost 4, with 16 bases in between. This CDR3 contains 16 residues. Germline values: CDR1 MNHEY, CDR2 SVGAGI. The CDR3 DNA follows: TGTGCCAGCAGTTCCCCGGGGGGAGGGGATAATGAAAAACTGTTTTTT. Amino acid sequence: CASSSPGGGDNEKLFF.

The chain is built from TRBV7-3 and TRBJ2-1; D perhaps matches TRBD2 (7 bases). There are 16 residues in the CDR3. In germline, CDR1 is SGHTA, CDR2 FQGTGA. V was trimmed by 2 bases and J by 7 bases, leaving 18 bases between them. The CDR3 region is CASSLGGGSRINEQFF. CDR3 nucleotides: TGTGCCAGCAGCTTAGGGGGCGGGAGTAGGATAAATGAGCAGTTCTTC.

This clone showed up just once. The chain employs TRBV19 and TRBJ1-4, with a possible D match to TRBD1 (6 bases). Germline CDR1 and CDR2: LNHDA and SQIVND (reference sequence). Trimming shortened V by 5 bases and J by 0 bases, and 25 bases separated the two germline ends. The CDR3 is 20 residues long. CDR3 sequence: CASSGDLGHPLDATNEKLFF. For the CDR3, the DNA is TGTGCCAGTAGTGGGGACCTGGGACACCCTTTAGATGCAACTAATGAAAAACTGTTTTTT.

CDR3 DNA sequence: TGTGCCTCCGGACAGGGGGAGTATGGCTACACCTTC. It codes for CASGQGEYGYTF. J is TRBJ1-2 and V is TRBV10-3; 10 nucleotides match TRBD1. Germline V CDR1 and CDR2: ENHRY, SYGVKD. The CDR3 is made up of 12 amino acids. Trimming took 11 bases from V and 5 from J; bases not matched to a gene: 5.

CDR3 nucleotides: TGCAGCGTTGAAGGGGTGTCAGATACGCAGTATTTT. It is translated as CSVEGVSDTQYF. The chain is built from TRBV29-1 and TRBJ2-3; D call uncertain. With 1 base removed from V and 4 bases from J, the gap between germline ends came to 6 bases. Per the germline V gene, CDR1 is SQVTM and CDR2 is ANQGSEA. The CDR3 spans 12 residues.

The gene calls are TRBV7-8 and TRBJ2-7; D may be TRBD1 (8 bases). CDR3 length: 14 residues. V lost 5 bases to trimming and J lost 5 bases, with 16 bases between them. Germline CDR1 SGHVS, CDR2 FQNEAQ. The CDR3 DNA is TGTGCCAGCAGCGAGTGGACAGGGAGGGACGAGCAGTACTTC. Its translation is CASSEWTGRDEQYF. Filled out from reference TRBV7-8 and TRBJ2-7, the complete variable domain reads GAGVSQSPRYKVAKRGQDVALRCDPISGHVSLFWYQQALGQGPEFLTYFQNEAQLDKSGLPSDRFFAERPEGSVSTLKIQRTQQEDSAVYLCASSEWTGRDEQYFGPGTRLTVT.

The rearrangement uses TRBV11-2 and TRBJ2-5; no reliable D call. Germline CDR1 is SGHAT and CDR2 is FQNNGV. Trimming cost V 1 base and J 3 bases, with 6 bases left between them. The CDR3 loop spans 13 amino acids. CDR3 in DNA: TGTGCCAGCAGCTTAGCGGCTAAAGAGACCCAGTACTTC. Amino acid sequence: CASSLAAKETQYF.

This clone appeared a single time. This sequence joins TRBV7-6 and TRBJ2-1; 7 bases line up with TRBD2. V lost 1 base, J lost 0 bases, and 9 bases stayed unmatched. Germline lookup yields CDR1 SGHVS and CDR2 FNYEAQ. The CDR3 is made up of 18 amino acids. The CDR3 sequence: CASSLDWSSGVSYNEQFF. As DNA, the CDR3 is TGTGCCAGCAGCTTAGATTGGTCCAGCGGGGTCTCCTACAATGAGCAGTTCTTC.

The genes are TRBV18 and TRBJ2-2, with 10 nucleotides matching TRBD1. CDR1 and CDR2 from the germline V gene are KGHSH and LQKENI. V lost 3 bases to trimming and J lost 4 bases; unmatched junction nucleotides: 2. The CDR3 is made up of 15 amino acids. The CDR3 coding sequence is TGTGCCAGCTCACCCCGGACAGGGGGCACCGGGGAGCTGTTTTTT. It translates to CASSPRTGGTGELFF.

This clone was recorded once. The chain has TRBV6-2 or TRBV6-3 and TRBJ1-1; D not resolved. CDR3 size: 13 residues. Per the germline V gene, CDR1 is MNHEY and CDR2 is SVGEGT. The germline V and J ends were trimmed by 4 bases and 6 bases, with 12 bases remaining between them. CDR3 nucleotide sequence: TGTGCCAGCAGTTTAGGTGGCATCCCTGAAGCTTTCTTT. This codes for CASSLGGIPEAFF.

The rearrangement links TRBV7-2 to TRBJ1-2; possible D gene TRBD1, 6 bases. Germline V gives CDR1 SGHTA, CDR2 FQGNSA. V was clipped by 5 bases and J by 5 bases, with 15 bases between them. This CDR3 has 14 residues. Here the CDR3 DNA reads TGTGCCAGCAGCCAGGGGTGGGGGAGGTATGGCTACACCTTC. Translation gives CASSQGWGRYGYTF.

The chain employs TRBV28 and TRBJ2-7, with TRBD1 matching 10 bases. The V segment lost 6 bases and the J segment 2 bases; nucleotides outside the gene matches: 7. Germline V gene sequence: CDR1 MDHEN, CDR2 SYDVKM. The CDR3 has 15 residues. The CDR3 DNA follows: TGTGCCAGCAGCAAACCCGGGACAGGGGCCTACGAGCAGTACTTC. It is translated as CASSKPGTGAYEQYF.

The chain joins TRBV2 to TRBJ2-3; TRBD1 might be the D (6 bases). The CDR3 length is 16 residues. Deletions cut 7 bases from V and 4 bases from J, with 21 bases between. CDR1 and CDR2 (germline): SNHLY, FYNNEI. The CDR3 DNA sequence: TGTGCCAGCAAGGGCTACAGGGAAGTTTTCGCAGATACGCAGTATTTT. Its translation: CASKGYREVFADTQYF.

The gene calls are TRBV29-1 and TRBJ1-3; D is ambiguous. The CDR3 covers 13 residues. Germline V gene data show CDR1 as SQVTM and CDR2 as ANQGSEA. Trimming shortened V by 6 bases and J by 0 bases, and 9 bases separated the two germline ends. The CDR3 here is CSVRLSSGNTIYF. For the CDR3, the DNA is TGCAGCGTCCGGCTGAGCTCTGGAAACACCATATATTTT.

This chain links TRBV7-8 with TRBJ1-5; D is undetermined. Trimming removed 0 bases from V and 11 bases from J, with 20 bases in between. In germline, CDR1 is SGHVS, CDR2 FQNEAQ. The CDR3 is made up of 16 amino acids. The CDR3 here is CASSLARALSREAQHF. The CDR3 bases are TGTGCCAGCAGCTTAGCACGGGCCCTCTCAAGGGAGGCCCAGCATTTT. The whole variable domain, remainder taken from reference TRBV7-8 and TRBJ1-5, is GAGVSQSPRYKVAKRGQDVALRCDPISGHVSLFWYQQALGQGPEFLTYFQNEAQLDKSGLPSDRFFAERPEGSVSTLKIQRTQQEDSAVYLCASSLARALSREAQHFGDGTRLSIL.

The chain combines TRBV6-5 with TRBJ2-5, with D tentatively TRBD1 or TRBD2 (6 bases each). The CDR3 loop spans 15 amino acids. The germline gives CDR1 MNHEY, CDR2 SVGAGI. The germline V and J ends were trimmed by 4 bases and 4 bases, with 16 bases remaining between them. CDR3 region: CASSSGAGAGETQYF. In DNA, the CDR3 is TGTGCCAGCAGTTCGGGGGCTGGAGCAGGAGAGACCCAGTACTTC.